These T cell receptor beta chains were read from a single sample in a study of blood T cell repertoires in COVID-19. Profiling relied on immunoSEQ multiplex PCR, and the TCRdb table lists in-frame clones only, not all of them. The sample lists 210,000 or so clones, roughly 80% occurring once. The sample taken for sequencing was peripheral blood. All receptors derive from a man aged 50 to 60 who had recovered from COVID-19. Both conserved end residues are part of each CDR3. A D gene is named only where the DNA matches it firmly. Clone size, where shown, is once, few, many, or a class for clones that have expanded.

TRBJ2-3,TRBV10-2,-,-,CASRPERRHMDTQYF,TGCGCCAGCAGGCCCGAACGGCGGCACATGGATACGCAGTATTTT
TRBJ1-3,TRBV6-5,TRBD1,-,CASRRTGGAGNTIYF,TGTGCCAGCAGGAGGACAGGGGGCGCTGGAAACACCATATATTTT
TRBJ2-2,TRBV5-1,-,few,CASSVMAGDTGELFF,TGCGCCAGCAGCGTCATGGCGGGTGACACCGGGGAGCTGTTTTTT
TRBJ2-3,TRBV29-1,-,few,CSVDSGTTDTQYF,TGCAGCGTTGACTCCGGGACTACAGATACGCAGTATTTT
TRBJ2-7,TRBV4-1,-,-,CASSQVDQGLEQYF,TGCGCCAGCAGCCAAGTCGACCAGGGGCTCGAGCAGTACTTC
TRBJ2-1,TRBV5-1,TRBD2,-,CASSPMSGSSYNEQFF,TGCGCCAGCAGTCCTATGAGCGGGAGCTCCTACAATGAGCAGTTCTTC
TRBJ1-2,TRBV7-2,-,-,CASSFHQGSYGYTF,TGTGCCAGCAGCTTTCACCAGGGATCCTATGGCTACACCTTC
TRBJ2-7,TRBV3-1/TRBV3-2,-,-,CASSQDTRYEQYF,TGTGCCAGCAGCCAAGATACGAGGTACGAGCAGTACTTC
TRBJ2-7,TRBV25-1,-,-,CATRVGEDSYEQYF,TGTGCCACCAGGGTGGGAGAAGACTCCTACGAGCAGTACTTC
TRBJ2-7,TRBV7-2,-,-,CASSLRQHEQYF,TGTGCCAGCAGCCTTCGACAGCACGAGCAGTACTTC
TRBJ1-6,TRBV6-5,-,-,CASSYSSGEGSPLHF,TGTGCCAGCAGTTACTCGAGCGGGGAAGGCTCACCCCTCCACTTT
TRBJ1-2,TRBV9,TRBD1,-,CASSDMRPWEQGIHYGYTF,TGTGCCAGCAGCGATATGAGGCCCTGGGAACAGGGGATTCACTATGGCTACACCTTC
TRBJ1-2,TRBV28,-,many,CASTTTVLIRGNYGYTF,TGTGCCAGCACCACTACAGTCCTGATAAGGGGTAACTATGGCTACACCTTC
TRBJ2-5,TRBV28,TRBD1,-,CASRGTGKETQYF,TGTGCCAGCAGGGGGACAGGGAAAGAGACCCAGTACTTC
TRBJ1-3,TRBV18,TRBD1,-,CASSPGTANSGNTIYF,TGTGCCAGCTCACCAGGGACAGCGAACTCTGGAAACACCATATATTTT
TRBJ2-3,TRBV5-1,-,few,CASSLGGSGTDTQYF,TGCGCCAGCAGCTTGGGAGGGTCGGGTACAGATACGCAGTATTTT
TRBJ1-5,TRBV10-3,TRBD1,few,CAISESGQGHQPQHF,TGTGCCATCAGTGAGTCTGGACAGGGACATCAGCCCCAGCATTTT
TRBJ2-1,TRBV12-5,-,-,CASAPGDIYNEQFF,TGTGCTAGTGCTCCGGGAGACATCTACAATGAGCAGTTCTTC
TRBJ2-1,TRBV10-1,-,-,CASSDASSYEQFF,TGCGCCAGCAGTGATGCTAGTTCCTATGAGCAGTTCTTC
TRBJ2-3,TRBV24-1,-,once,CATSDVRRGGTDTQYF,TGTGCCACCAGTGATGTGCGCAGGGGTGGCACAGATACGCAGTATTTT
TRBJ2-3,TRBV4-2,-,-,CASSQVGATDTQYF,TGTGCCAGCAGCCAAGTGGGGGCCACAGATACGCAGTATTTT
TRBJ1-5,TRBV7-8,-,-,CASSSPGTDYLASNQPQHF,TGTGCCAGCAGCTCTCCAGGGACGGACTATCTAGCTAGCAATCAGCCCCAGCATTTT
TRBJ1-4,TRBV19,-,-,CASSTRNGPREKLFF,TGTGCCAGTAGTACAAGGAATGGGCCTCGGGAAAAACTGTTTTTT
TRBJ1-4,TRBV4-2,-,few,CASSQTQGLVEKLFF,TGTGCCAGCAGCCAAACACAAGGACTTGTTGAAAAACTGTTTTTT
TRBJ1-5,TRBV7-2,TRBD1,-,CASSLEGQGVSPQHF,TGTGCCAGCAGCTTAGAGGGACAGGGCGTCTCGCCCCAGCATTTT
TRBJ2-7,TRBV28,TRBD2,-,CASSNPGLAGGLYEQYF,TGTGCCAGCAGTAACCCGGGACTAGCGGGAGGGCTATACGAGCAGTACTTC
TRBJ1-1,TRBV28,-,-,CASKRRRNTEAFF,TGTGCCAGCAAACGAAGGAGGAACACTGAAGCTTTCTTT
TRBJ2-3,TRBV11-1,-,-,CASSLEGRTSTDTQYF,TGTGCCAGCAGCCTGGAAGGCAGGACTAGCACAGATACGCAGTATTTT
TRBJ1-2,TRBV30,TRBD1,-,CAWIRDRDLGGYTF,TGTGCCTGGATAAGGGACAGGGATCTGGGCGGCTACACCTTC
TRBJ1-5,TRBV7-9,TRBD1,-,CASSSTGGWNQPQHF,TGTGCCAGCAGCTCAACAGGGGGCTGGAATCAGCCCCAGCATTTT
TRBJ1-1,TRBV4-1,-,-,CASSQEQGAEAFF,TGCGCCAGCAGCCAAGAACAAGGAGCGGAAGCTTTCTTT
TRBJ2-5,TRBV3-1/TRBV3-2,-,-,CASSQDPSTAQYF,TGTGCCAGCAGCCAAGACCCCTCCACGGCCCAGTACTTC
TRBJ2-3,TRBV6-2/TRBV6-3,-,-,CASSYSLATDTQYF,TGTGCCAGCAGTTACTCACTAGCTACAGATACGCAGTATTTT
TRBJ2-3,TRBV24-1,-,-,CATSLSGTDTQYF,TGTGCCACCAGTTTAAGCGGGACAGATACGCAGTATTTT
TRBJ2-7,TRBV2,-,few,CASSVSYEQYF,TGTGCCAGCAGTGTATCCTACGAGCAGTACTTC
TRBJ2-5,TRBV9,TRBD1,-,CASSQTTGGETQYF,TGTGCCAGCAGCCAGACCACAGGGGGAGAGACCCAGTACTTC
TRBJ1-2,TRBV27,TRBD1,-,CASSQSDLDRWNYGYTF,TGTGCCAGCAGTCAAAGCGATCTGGACAGGTGGAACTATGGCTACACCTTC
TRBJ2-1,TRBV7-2,TRBD2,few,CASSHLFGGRAHEQFF,TGTGCCAGCAGCCACCTCTTTGGCGGGAGGGCCCATGAGCAGTTCTTC
TRBJ2-1,TRBV5-6,TRBD2,few,CASSLAGSGVPYNEQFF,TGTGCCAGCAGCTTGGCCGGTAGCGGGGTTCCCTACAATGAGCAGTTCTTC
TRBJ1-2,TRBV27,-,-,CASSIYRVPNYGYTF,TGTGCCAGCAGTATTTACAGGGTTCCCAACTATGGCTACACCTTC
TRBJ2-6,TRBV5-8,TRBD1,-,CASSLYSGTGAGANVLTF,TGTGCCAGCAGCTTGTATTCTGGGACAGGGGCTGGGGCCAACGTCCTGACTTTC
TRBJ1-1,TRBV11-2,-,-,CASSLSQRGNTEAFF,TGTGCCAGCAGCTTATCTCAAAGGGGGAACACTGAAGCTTTCTTT
TRBJ1-1,TRBV11-3,TRBD1,-,CASSLAGGVGMTEAFF,TGTGCCAGCAGCTTGGCAGGGGGCGTAGGAATGACTGAAGCTTTCTTT
TRBJ2-1,TRBV23-1,TRBD2,-,CASSQSPAGGSYNEQFF,TGCGCCAGCAGTCAATCCCCAGCGGGAGGCTCCTACAATGAGCAGTTCTTC
TRBJ2-1,TRBV7-2,TRBD2,-,CASSLVLPGGNEQFF,TGTGCCAGCAGCTTAGTATTACCGGGGGGCAATGAGCAGTTCTTC
TRBJ2-2,TRBV24-1,TRBD1,-,CATSDPRTGGELFF,TGTGCCACCAGTGATCCCAGGACAGGCGGGGAGCTGTTTTTT